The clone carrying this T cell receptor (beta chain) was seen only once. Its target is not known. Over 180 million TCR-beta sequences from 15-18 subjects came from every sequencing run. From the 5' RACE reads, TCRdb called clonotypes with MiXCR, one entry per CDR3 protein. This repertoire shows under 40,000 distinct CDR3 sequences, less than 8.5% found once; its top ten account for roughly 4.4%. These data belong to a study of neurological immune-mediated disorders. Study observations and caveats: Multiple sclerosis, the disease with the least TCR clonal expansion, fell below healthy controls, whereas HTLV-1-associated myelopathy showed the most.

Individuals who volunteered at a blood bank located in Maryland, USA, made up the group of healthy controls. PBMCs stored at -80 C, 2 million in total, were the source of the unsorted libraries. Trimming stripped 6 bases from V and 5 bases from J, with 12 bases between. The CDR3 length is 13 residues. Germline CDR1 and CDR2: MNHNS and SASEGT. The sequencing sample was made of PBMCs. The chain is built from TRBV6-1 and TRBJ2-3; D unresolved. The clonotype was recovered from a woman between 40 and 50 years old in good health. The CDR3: CASRLVPLDTQYF. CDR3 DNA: TGTGCCAGCAGATTAGTTCCCCTAGATACGCAGTATTTT.